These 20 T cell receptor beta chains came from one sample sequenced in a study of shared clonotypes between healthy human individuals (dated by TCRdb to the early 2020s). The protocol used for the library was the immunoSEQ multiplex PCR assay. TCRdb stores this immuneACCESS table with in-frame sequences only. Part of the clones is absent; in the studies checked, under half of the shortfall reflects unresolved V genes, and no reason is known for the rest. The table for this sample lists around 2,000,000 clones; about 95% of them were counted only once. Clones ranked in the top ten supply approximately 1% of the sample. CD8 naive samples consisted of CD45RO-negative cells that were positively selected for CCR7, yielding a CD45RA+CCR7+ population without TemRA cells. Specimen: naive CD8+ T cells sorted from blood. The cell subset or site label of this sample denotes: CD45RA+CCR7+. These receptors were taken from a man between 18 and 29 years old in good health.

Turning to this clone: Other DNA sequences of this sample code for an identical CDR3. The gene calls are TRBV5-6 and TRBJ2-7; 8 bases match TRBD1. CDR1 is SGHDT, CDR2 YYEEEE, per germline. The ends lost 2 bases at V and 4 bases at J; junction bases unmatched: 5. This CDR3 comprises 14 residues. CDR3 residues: CASSLITGGYEQYF. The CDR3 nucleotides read TGTGCCAGCAGCTTAATCACAGGGGGATACGAGCAGTACTTC.

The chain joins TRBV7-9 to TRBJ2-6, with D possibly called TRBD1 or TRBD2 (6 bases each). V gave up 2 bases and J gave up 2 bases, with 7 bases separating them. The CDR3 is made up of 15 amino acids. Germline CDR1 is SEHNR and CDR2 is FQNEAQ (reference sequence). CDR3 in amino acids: CASSLRGAGANVLTF. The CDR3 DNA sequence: TGTGCCAGCAGCTTAAGGGGGGCTGGGGCCAACGTCCTGACTTTC.

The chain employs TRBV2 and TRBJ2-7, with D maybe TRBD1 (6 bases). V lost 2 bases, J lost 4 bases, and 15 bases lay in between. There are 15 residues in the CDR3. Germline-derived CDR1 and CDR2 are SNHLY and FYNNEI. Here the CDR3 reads CASSEIWGQVYEQYF. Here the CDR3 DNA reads TGTGCCAGCAGTGAAATTTGGGGACAAGTATACGAGCAGTACTTC.

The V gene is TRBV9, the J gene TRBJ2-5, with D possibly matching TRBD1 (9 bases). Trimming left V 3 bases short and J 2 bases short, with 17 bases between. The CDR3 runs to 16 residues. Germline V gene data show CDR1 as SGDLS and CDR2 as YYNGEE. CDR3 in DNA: TGTGCCAGCAGCGCGGGAGGGACAGGGCTTCAAGAGACCCAGTACTTC. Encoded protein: CASSAGGTGLQETQYF.

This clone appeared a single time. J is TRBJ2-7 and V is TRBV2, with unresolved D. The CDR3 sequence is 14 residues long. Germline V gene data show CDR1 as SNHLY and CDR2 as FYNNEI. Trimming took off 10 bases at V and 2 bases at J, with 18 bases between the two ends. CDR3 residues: CATRGPWKAYEQYF. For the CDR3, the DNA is TGTGCCACCAGAGGACCTTGGAAGGCCTACGAGCAGTACTTC.

CDR3 bases: TGTGCCACCAGCAGAGATCGAGACGCTAGCGGGATTATAAATGAGCAGTTCTTC. It yields the protein CATSRDRDASGIINEQFF. J is TRBJ2-1 and V is TRBV15; 9 nucleotides agree with TRBD2. Germline loops: CDR1 LNHNV, CDR2 YYDKDF (reference sequence). V shed 0 bases, J shed 7 bases, and the junction held 13 bases outside the gene matches. The CDR3 extends over 18 amino acids.

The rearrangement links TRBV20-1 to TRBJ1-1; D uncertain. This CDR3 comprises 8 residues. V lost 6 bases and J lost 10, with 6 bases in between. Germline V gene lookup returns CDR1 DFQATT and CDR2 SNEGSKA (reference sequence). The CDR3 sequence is CSAPGAFF. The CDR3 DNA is TGCAGTGCCCCAGGAGCTTTCTTT.

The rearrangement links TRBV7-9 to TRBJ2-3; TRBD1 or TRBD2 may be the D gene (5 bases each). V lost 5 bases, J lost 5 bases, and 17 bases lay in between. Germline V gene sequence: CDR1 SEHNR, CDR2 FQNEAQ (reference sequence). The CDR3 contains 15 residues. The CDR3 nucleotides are TGTGCCAGCAGCCAGGGACCAACTAGGATAGATACGCAGTATTTT. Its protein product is CASSQGPTRIDTQYF.

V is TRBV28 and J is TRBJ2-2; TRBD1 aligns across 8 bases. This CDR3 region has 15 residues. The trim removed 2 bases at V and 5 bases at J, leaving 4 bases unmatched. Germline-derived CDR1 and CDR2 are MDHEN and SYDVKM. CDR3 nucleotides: TGTGCCAGCAGTTTAAGGACAGGGATGACCGGGGAGCTGTTTTTT. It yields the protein CASSLRTGMTGELFF.

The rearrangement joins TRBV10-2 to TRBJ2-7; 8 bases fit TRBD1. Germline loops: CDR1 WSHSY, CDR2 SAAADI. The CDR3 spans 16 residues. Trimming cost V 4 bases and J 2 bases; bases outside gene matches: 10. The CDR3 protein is CASSGGQADLPYEQYF. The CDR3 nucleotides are TGCGCCAGCAGTGGGGGACAGGCCGACCTTCCCTACGAGCAGTACTTC.

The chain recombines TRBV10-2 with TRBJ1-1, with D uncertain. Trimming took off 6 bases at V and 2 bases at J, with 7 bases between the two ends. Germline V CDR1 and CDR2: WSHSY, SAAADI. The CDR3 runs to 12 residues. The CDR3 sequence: CASRAGNTEAFF. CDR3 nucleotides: TGCGCCAGCAGGGCGGGTAACACTGAAGCTTTCTTT.

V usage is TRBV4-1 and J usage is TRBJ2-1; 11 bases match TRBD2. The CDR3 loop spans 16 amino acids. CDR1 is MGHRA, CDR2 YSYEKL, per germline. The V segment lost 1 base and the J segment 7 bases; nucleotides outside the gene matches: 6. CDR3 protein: CASSQGTSGGRNEQFF. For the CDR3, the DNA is TGCGCCAGCAGCCAAGGTACTAGCGGGGGTAGGAATGAGCAGTTCTTC.

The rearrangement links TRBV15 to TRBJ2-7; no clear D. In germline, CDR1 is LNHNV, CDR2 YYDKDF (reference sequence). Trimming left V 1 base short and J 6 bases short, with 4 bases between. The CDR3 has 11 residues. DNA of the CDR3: TGTGCCACCAGCAGAGGGAGCGAGCAGTACTTC. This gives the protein CATSRGSEQYF.

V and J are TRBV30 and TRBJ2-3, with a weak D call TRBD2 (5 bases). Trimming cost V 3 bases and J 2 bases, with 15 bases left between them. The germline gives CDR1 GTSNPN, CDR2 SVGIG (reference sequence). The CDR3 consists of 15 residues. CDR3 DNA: TGTGCCTGGAGCCCATCAGCGGAGACCACAGATACGCAGTATTTT. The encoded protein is CAWSPSAETTDTQYF. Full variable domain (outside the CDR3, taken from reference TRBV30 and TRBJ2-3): SQTIHQWPATLVQPVGSPLSLECTVEGTSNPNLYWYRQAAGRGLQLLFYSVGIGQISSEVPQNLSASRPQDRQFILSSKKLLLSDSGFYLCAWSPSAETTDTQYFGPGTRLTVL.

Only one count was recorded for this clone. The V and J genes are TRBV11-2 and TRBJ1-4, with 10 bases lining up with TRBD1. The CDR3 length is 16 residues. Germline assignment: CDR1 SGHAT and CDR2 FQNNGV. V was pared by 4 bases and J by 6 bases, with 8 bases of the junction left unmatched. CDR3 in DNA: TGTGCCAGCAGCTCCCGGTGGGGGACAGGGGATGAAAAACTGTTTTTT. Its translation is CASSSRWGTGDEKLFF. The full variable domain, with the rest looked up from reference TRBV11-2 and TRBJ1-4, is EAGVAQSPRYKIIEKRQSVAFWCNPISGHATLYWYQQILGQGPKLLIQFQNNGVVDDSQLPKDRFSAERLKGVDSTLKIQPAKLEDSAVYLCASSSRWGTGDEKLFFGSGTQLSVL.

The chain's CDR3 is CSVIEIGTGDEKLFF. In nucleotides, the CDR3 is TGCAGCGTTATAGAGATAGGGACAGGGGATGAAAAACTGTTTTTT. The chain links TRBV29-1 to TRBJ1-4; the match to TRBD1 covers 10 bases. Germline CDR1 reads SQVTM; CDR2 reads ANQGSEA. This CDR3 spans 15 amino acids. With 5 bases clipped from V and 6 bases from J, the junction kept 9 bases outside the gene matches.

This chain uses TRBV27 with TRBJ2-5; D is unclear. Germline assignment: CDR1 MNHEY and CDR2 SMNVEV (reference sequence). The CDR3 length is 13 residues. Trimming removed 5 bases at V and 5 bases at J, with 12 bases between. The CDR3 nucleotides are TGTGCCAGCAGTCCCCTTACATGGGAGACCCAGTACTTC. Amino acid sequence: CASSPLTWETQYF.

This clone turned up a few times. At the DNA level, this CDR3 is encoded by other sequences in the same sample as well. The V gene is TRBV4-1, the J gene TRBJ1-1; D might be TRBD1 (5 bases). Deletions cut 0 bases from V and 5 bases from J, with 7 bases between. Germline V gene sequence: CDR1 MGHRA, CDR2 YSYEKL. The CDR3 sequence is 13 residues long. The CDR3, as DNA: TGCGCCAGCAGCCAAGATGGGGGGACTGAAGCTTTCTTT. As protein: CASSQDGGTEAFF.

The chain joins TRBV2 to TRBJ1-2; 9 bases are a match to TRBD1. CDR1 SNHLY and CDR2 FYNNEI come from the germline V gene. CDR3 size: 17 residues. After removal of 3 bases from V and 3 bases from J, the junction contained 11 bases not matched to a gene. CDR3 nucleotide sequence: TGTGCCAGCAGTGAGGGAACAGGGGGCCGAGGGGACTATGGCTACACCTTC. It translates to CASSEGTGGRGDYGYTF.

CDR3 in amino acids: CASSLDRGPYGYTF. The CDR3 nucleotides are TGCGCCAGCAGCTTGGACAGGGGGCCCTATGGCTACACCTTC. The rearrangement joins TRBV5-1 to TRBJ1-2; TRBD1 matches at 9 bases. The CDR3 has 14 amino acids. The germline gives CDR1 SGHRS, CDR2 YFSETQ. V lost 0 bases, J lost 4 bases, and 1 base stayed unmatched.